The 15 T cell receptor beta chains presented below share a single source sample, sequenced in a study of cytomegalovirus exposure and HLA in healthy donors. Primers: 60 Vbeta forward and 13 Jbeta reverse. The protocol was immunoSEQ multiplex PCR, while the TCRdb copy is restricted to in-frame clones and leaves out a portion. Of 120,000 to 150,000 clones listed, 60% to 80% are singletons. Sequenced: PBMCs. The receptors shown here come from a man between 18 and 29 years old in good health and CMV-seronegative.

This chain links TRBV10-3 with TRBJ1-5; 7 nucleotides agree with TRBD1. Per germline, CDR1 ENHRY and CDR2 SYGVKD. This CDR3 region has 15 residues. J gave up 3 bases and V 5 bases, and 7 bases lay outside the gene matches. The CDR3: CAISPQGGPNQPQHF. The CDR3 region has the DNA TGTGCCATCAGTCCCCAGGGGGGCCCCAATCAGCCCCAGCATTTT.

The chain has TRBV6-5 and TRBJ2-7, with 8 nucleotides matching TRBD1. CDR3 length equals 14 residues. Germline trimming cut 6 bases from V and 2 bases from J; bases unmatched to any gene: 6. In germline, CDR1 is MNHEY, CDR2 SVGAGI. The CDR3, as DNA: TGTGCCAGCAGATCGGGACAGGTACCCTACGAGCAGTACTTC. It encodes CASRSGQVPYEQYF.

This clone was counted a single time. The V and J genes are TRBV29-1 and TRBJ2-2; 7 bases line up with TRBD1. V lost 8 bases and J lost 4; bases outside the gene matches: 7. The CDR3 covers 13 residues. Germline V gene data show CDR1 as SQVTM and CDR2 as ANQGSEA. CDR3 sequence reads: CSSRTGPTGELFF. CDR3 in DNA: TGCAGCTCCCGGACAGGCCCCACCGGGGAGCTGTTTTTT.

The J gene is TRBJ1-1, the V gene TRBV7-6; no clear D gene. This CDR3 contains 14 residues. Trimming stripped 3 bases from V and 0 bases from J, with 8 bases between. In germline, CDR1 is SGHVS, CDR2 FNYEAQ. The CDR3 region has the DNA TGTGCCAGCAGCTTGGGAGGGATGAACACTGAAGCTTTCTTT. Amino acid sequence: CASSLGGMNTEAFF.

This chain connects TRBV7-2 to TRBJ2-3, with D tentatively TRBD2 (6 bases). Trimming removed 1 base at V and 6 bases at J, with 14 bases between. The germline V gene has CDR1 SGHTA and CDR2 FQGNSA. This CDR3 spans 15 amino acids. The CDR3 spells CASSLGARGSDTQYF. The CDR3 DNA sequence: TGTGCCAGCAGCTTAGGAGCACGGGGGAGCGATACGCAGTATTTT. Full variable domain (outside the CDR3, taken from reference TRBV7-2 and TRBJ2-3): GAGVSQSPSNKVTEKGKDVELRCDPISGHTALYWYRQSLGQGLEFLIYFQGNSAPDKSGLPSDRFSAERTGGSVSTLTIQRTQQEDSAVYLCASSLGARGSDTQYFGPGTRLTVL.

The chain links TRBV10-3 to TRBJ2-5; 8 bases map to TRBD2. Trimming took 4 bases from V and 3 from J; bases not matched to a gene: 7. Per germline, CDR1 ENHRY and CDR2 SYGVKD. The CDR3 is 15 amino acids. The CDR3 is CAISGGRGAEETQYF. The CDR3 DNA reads TGTGCCATCAGTGGAGGGCGGGGGGCCGAAGAGACCCAGTACTTC.

With regard to this clone: A read error may produce the germline difference seen at one junction end. V and J are TRBV12-5 and TRBJ2-3; 7 positions agree with TRBD1. This CDR3 contains 16 residues. The germline CDR1 and CDR2 sequences are LGHNT and FRNRAP. CDR3: CASGLTTGTSPDTQYF. CDR3 DNA sequence: TGTGCTAGTGGTCTAACGACAGGGACGAGCCCAGATACACAGTATTTT.

This CDR3 is CASSLFWGPTYEQYF. CDR3 in DNA: TGTGCCAGCAGCCTCTTCTGGGGCCCCACCTACGAGCAGTACTTC. The chain couples TRBV7-3 to TRBJ2-7; perhaps TRBD1 as D (5 bases). Germline loops: CDR1 SGHTA, CDR2 FQGTGA. The CDR3 is made up of 15 amino acids. V was trimmed by 5 bases and J by 2 bases, leaving 16 bases between them.

This clone was recorded once. The chain is built from TRBV25-1 and TRBJ1-1, with 8 nucleotides matching TRBD1. CDR3 length: 15 amino acids. CDR1 MGHDK and CDR2 SYGVNS come from the germline V gene. Unmatched junction bases numbered 6, after V lost 2 bases and J lost 4 bases. CDR3: CASSEQGARVTEAFF. The CDR3, as DNA: TGTGCCAGCAGTGAACAGGGGGCCCGGGTCACTGAAGCTTTCTTT.

The chain couples TRBV15 to TRBJ1-1; D uncertain. This CDR3 comprises 15 residues. Germline values: CDR1 LNHNV, CDR2 YYDKDF (reference sequence). The V gene lost 1 base and the J gene lost 0 bases, with 9 bases spanning the gap. CDR3 nucleotides: TGTGCCACCAGCAGAGGATCGGTAATGAACACTGAAGCTTTCTTT. It specifies CATSRGSVMNTEAFF.

The CDR3 DNA follows: TGTGCCAGCAGTGAACGACTATCTGGGGCCAACGTCCTGACTTTC. It yields the protein CASSERLSGANVLTF. This chain joins TRBV6-1 and TRBJ2-6, with a tentative D call TRBD2 (5 bases). The CDR3 extends over 15 amino acids. Trimming pared 2 bases from V and 1 base from J, leaving 6 bases between. CDR1 and CDR2 (germline): MNHNS, SASEGT.

The chain is built from TRBV5-1 and TRBJ2-3; 11 bases fit TRBD1. The trim removed 6 bases at V and 5 bases at J, leaving 11 bases unmatched. The length of the CDR3 is 16 residues. CDR1 and CDR2 (germline): SGHRS, YFSETQ. The CDR3 here is CASKLDKGQGGDTQYF. The DNA of the CDR3 is TGCGCCAGCAAGCTGGATAAGGGACAGGGGGGAGATACGCAGTATTTT.

The V call is TRBV29-1, the J call TRBJ2-1, with TRBD1 matching 7 bases. The V gene end was trimmed by 0 bases and the J gene end by 4 bases; junction bases not matched to a gene: 3. The CDR3 is 14 residues long. The germline V gene has CDR1 SQVTM and CDR2 ANQGSEA. The CDR3 DNA reads as TGCAGCGTTGAAGAACAGGGGCTATACAATGAGCAGTTCTTC. It yields the protein CSVEEQGLYNEQFF.

The chain has TRBV7-2 and TRBJ1-3, with TRBD1 identical over 7 bases. Looked up from germline, CDR1 is SGHTA and CDR2 is FQGNSA. The trim removed 0 bases at V and 0 bases at J, leaving 2 bases unmatched. This CDR3 is 16 amino acids long. The CDR3 loop reads CASSLAGQLSGNTIYF. As DNA, the CDR3 is TGTGCCAGCAGCTTAGCGGGACAGCTCTCTGGAAACACCATATATTTT.

For this clone: One end of the junction is discordant with germline, which a read error may explain. The chain is built from TRBV4-2 and TRBJ2-1, with 7 nucleotides matching TRBD2. CDR1 LGHNA and CDR2 YNFKEQ come from the germline V gene. There are 13 residues in the CDR3. The CDR3 DNA follows: TGTGCCAGCAGCCAGGGAGGGCCGGGAGAGAAAGTCTTC. Translation: CASSQGGPGEKVF.